The present entry profiles one T cell receptor (beta chain) with its context. Its antigen is unidentified. This could be a read error, since a much larger clone is one nucleotide away. CDR3 length: 17 amino acids. The data stem from a study of T cell repertoires in cytomegalovirus infection. Whole-study context: Based on public TCR beta signatures, there were indications of CMV infection and of a matching HLA type.

Findings of the study overall: There were HLA-C-restricted CMV-specific TCR beta clonotypes dominating the ex vivo response. Individuals carrying CMV plus the relevant HLA were identified by cumulative frequency of public TCR beta families.

TCRdb reprocessed the reads with MiXCR, giving one entry per CDR3 protein. The table shows 650,000 to 900,000 distinct CDR3 sequences, with about 33% occurring only once. The sequenced sample was cultured CD8+ T cells from PBMCs, obtained from culture after CMV antigen stimulation. The chain uses TRBV12-3 or TRBV12-4 and TRBJ2-6, with 8 bases identical to TRBD1. The source of this sequence is a human donor in good health (CMV status not recorded). Some clones in this sample may be carry-over from other donors' samples. CDR3 region: CASSLTGGGSGTNVLTF. For the CDR3, the DNA is TGTGCCAGCAGTTTAACAGGGGGTGGATCTGGGACCAACGTCCTGACTTTC.